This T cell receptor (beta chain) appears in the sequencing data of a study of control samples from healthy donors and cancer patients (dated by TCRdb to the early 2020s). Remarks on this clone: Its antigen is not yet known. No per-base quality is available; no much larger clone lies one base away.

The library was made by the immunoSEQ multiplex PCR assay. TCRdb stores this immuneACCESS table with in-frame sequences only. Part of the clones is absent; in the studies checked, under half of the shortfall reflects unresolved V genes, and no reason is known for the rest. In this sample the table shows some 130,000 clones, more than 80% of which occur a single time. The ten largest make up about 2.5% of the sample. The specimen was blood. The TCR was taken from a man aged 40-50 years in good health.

CDR3 loop: CASSPDSPEQFF. The bases are TGTGCCAGCTCCCCTGACTCCCCTGAGCAGTTCTTC. The rearranged segments are TRBV18 and TRBJ2-1; too little of a D gene remains to name it. The junction carries 12 bases between V and J, which are trimmed by 6 bases and 9 bases respectively. Including cysteine and phenylalanine, the CDR3 has 12 amino acids. Left in the record is the CDR3 DNA by itself, 36 bases read in frame from the first base. Looking up the germline V gene yields CDR1 KGHSH and CDR2 LQKENI.